This record covers a single TCR beta chain. Its antigen remains unknown. Germline assignment: CDR1 GTSNPN and CDR2 SVGIG (reference sequence). The CDR3 consists of 13 residues. V shed 1 base and J shed 7 bases, with 11 bases lying between them. The study ran its PCR with 60 Vbeta and 13 Jbeta primers. The table came from immunoSEQ multiplex PCR; TCRdb's copy has only in-frame clones and leaves some out. The sample lists roughly 120,000 clones; roughly four fifths were seen once. The data were obtained in a study of cytomegalovirus exposure and HLA in healthy donors. Looking at the study overall: HLA-typed donors were the source of around 87 million unique TCRs, which an early data release held. Study-wide findings and caveats: Common viral pathogens were later found to be apparently linked to several of the most significant clusters. A later analysis reportedly identified an Asian-associated ancestry cluster as carrying fewer N-insertions than the roughly 700-donor mean. According to a later analysis, most TCR beta chains associated with CMV appeared HLA-restricted.

Material for sequencing was PBMCs. V usage is TRBV30 and J usage is TRBJ1-5; possibly TRBD1 for D (5 bases). The clonotype was recovered from a woman between 18 and 30 years old in good health and CMV-seronegative. Written as DNA, the CDR3 is TGTGCCTGGAGTGGGGGCCCCACGCAGCCCCAGCATTTT. This gives the protein CAWSGGPTQPQHF.